The 10 T cell receptor beta chains below all came from one sample that was sequenced in a study of shared clonotypes between healthy human individuals. Clones were read by immunoSEQ multiplex PCR, and TCRdb kept only the in-frame ones, dropping some. The sample includes some 240,000 clones, about 65% of them seen just once. What was sequenced was memory CD4+ T cells sorted from blood. Subset of the sample: CD45RA-negative fraction. The receptors were gathered from a man aged 30-40 years in good health.

This clone has only a few counts. The chain uses TRBV5-1 and TRBJ2-1, with D perhaps given as TRBD1 or TRBD2 (6 bases each). The V end was cut by 4 bases, the J end by 5 bases, with 13 bases between. CDR3 size: 14 residues. The germline gives CDR1 SGHRS, CDR2 YFSETQ. This chain's CDR3 is CASSPTGANNEQFF. The CDR3 DNA reads TGCGCCAGCAGCCCGACGGGGGCGAACAATGAGCAGTTCTTC. The full variable domain, in which reference TRBV5-1 and TRBJ2-1 provide the parts outside the CDR3, is KAGVTQTPRYLIKTRGQQVTLSCSPISGHRSVSWYQQTPGQGLQFLFEYFSETQRNKGNFPGRFSGRQFSNSRSEMNVSTLELGDSALYLCASSPTGANNEQFFGPGTRLTVL.

The chain uses TRBV19 and TRBJ2-7; no firm D call. The germline V and J ends were trimmed by 10 bases and 7 bases, with 23 bases remaining between them. Germline V lookup: CDR1 LNHDA, CDR2 SQIVND (reference sequence). This CDR3 is 14 amino acids long. The CDR3 protein is CATSTGREVAEQYF. As DNA, the CDR3 is TGTGCCACCAGTACCGGCCGAGAAGTAGCAGAGCAGTACTTC.

The chain couples TRBV7-7 to TRBJ2-2; either TRBD1 or TRBD2 may fit D (5 bases each). This CDR3 region has 11 residues. The V gene's germline CDR1 is SSHAT and CDR2 FNYEAQ (reference sequence). Trimming removed 6 bases from V and 6 bases from J, with 5 bases in between. The CDR3: CASRGAGELFF. CDR3 sequence (DNA): TGTGCCAGCAGGGGGGCCGGGGAGCTGTTTTTT. The full variable domain, completed using reference TRBV7-7 and TRBJ2-2, is GAGVSQSPRYKVTKRGQDVTLRCDPISSHATLYWYQQALGQGPEFLTYFNYEAQPDKSGLPSDRFSAERPEGSISTLTIQRTEQRDSAMYRCASRGAGELFFGEGSRLTVL.

This chain joins TRBV28 and TRBJ2-2; maybe TRBD1 (6 bases). V was cut by 7 bases and J by 4 bases, with 19 bases left in between. The germline CDR1 and CDR2 sequences are MDHEN and SYDVKM. There are 16 residues in the CDR3. The CDR3 nucleotides are TGTGCCAGCACCACCGGACAGAAGAGACTCACCGGGGAGCTGTTTTTT. Translated, it gives CASTTGQKRLTGELFF.

This clone was observed a few times. At the DNA level, this CDR3 is encoded by other sequences in the same sample as well. The J gene is TRBJ2-1, the V gene TRBV9; 9 bases map to TRBD2. Per germline, CDR1 SGDLS and CDR2 YYNGEE. V shed 0 bases, J shed 4 bases, and the junction held 8 bases outside the gene matches. This CDR3 spans 17 amino acids. This CDR3 reads CASSVDPPSGIYNEQFF. The CDR3 DNA is TGTGCCAGCAGCGTAGACCCCCCTAGCGGGATATACAATGAGCAGTTCTTC.

The table lists this clone with a few counts. The rearrangement links TRBV9 to TRBJ1-2; TRBD1 matches at 9 bases. The CDR3 is made up of 14 amino acids. The V segment lost 4 bases and the J segment 8 bases; nucleotides outside the gene matches: 9. Germline V gene lookup returns CDR1 SGDLS and CDR2 YYNGEE. For the CDR3, the DNA is TGTGCCAGCAGCCCAGGGACAGGGTCTCGGGGCTACACCTTC. This sequence encodes CASSPGTGSRGYTF.

The V and J genes are TRBV18 and TRBJ2-1; D is undetermined. The V gene's germline CDR1 is KGHSH and CDR2 LQKENI. V dropped 3 bases and J dropped 0 bases, with 12 bases sitting between them. The CDR3 totals 16 residues. The CDR3: CASSPFTPSSYNEQFF. CDR3 coding DNA: TGTGCCAGCTCACCGTTTACGCCTAGCTCCTACAATGAGCAGTTCTTC.

The rearrangement uses TRBV2 and TRBJ2-5; D not resolved. This CDR3 region has 13 residues. Deletions cut 5 bases from V and 2 bases from J, with 9 bases between. CDR1 SNHLY and CDR2 FYNNEI come from the germline V gene. The CDR3 DNA is TGTGCCAGCAGTTTCTTTGAACAAGAGACCCAGTACTTC. It yields the protein CASSFFEQETQYF.

The chain couples TRBV7-8 to TRBJ2-5; D ambiguous. The germline V gene has CDR1 SGHVS and CDR2 FQNEAQ. V lost 5 bases and J 1 base, leaving 14 bases between the germline ends. The CDR3 sequence is 15 residues long. The chain's CDR3 is CASSPLVGSQETQYF. The CDR3 nucleotides are TGTGCCAGCAGCCCCCTCGTGGGGTCCCAAGAGACCCAGTACTTC.

The chain links TRBV6-4 to TRBJ2-3; no definite D call. V was shortened by 0 bases and J by 6 bases, with 4 bases between the two germline ends. The CDR3 loop spans 12 amino acids. CDR1 MRHNA and CDR2 SNTAGT come from the germline V gene. In nucleotides, the CDR3 is TGTGCCAGCAGTGACTCAGCGGATACGCAGTATTTT. Translating it yields CASSDSADTQYF.